Here is one T cell receptor beta chain with its context. The sample is drawn from a study of blood T cell repertoires in COVID-19. Study at large: COVID-19 samples collected from the United States, Italy and Spain covered acute and convalescent phases. PBMCs, B-cell-depleted T cells, or T cells were the source of the cDNA or gDNA that made up the material.

Per the original methods: Amplification of reference gene primers was used by the study to estimate nucleated cell counts. Sequenced by immunoSEQ multiplex PCR; TCRdb stores in-frame clones only, minus some. Clone size and V and J calls were adopted from that table, with D and trimming inferred from the DNA. This sample carries roughly 180,000 clones, approximately 82% of them seen once, and the ten largest clones take roughly a tenth. Per the germline V gene, CDR1 is MDHEN and CDR2 is SYDVKM. The CDR3 spans 13 residues. V gave up 3 bases and J gave up 7 bases, with 12 bases separating them. The V and J genes are TRBV28 and TRBJ1-1; D uncertain. The sample consisted of peripheral blood. This receptor was obtained from a woman older than 75 with active or convalescent COVID-19. Here the CDR3 reads CASSLAGLVEAFF. The CDR3 DNA reads TGTGCCAGCAGTTTGGCAGGACTGGTTGAAGCTTTCTTT.